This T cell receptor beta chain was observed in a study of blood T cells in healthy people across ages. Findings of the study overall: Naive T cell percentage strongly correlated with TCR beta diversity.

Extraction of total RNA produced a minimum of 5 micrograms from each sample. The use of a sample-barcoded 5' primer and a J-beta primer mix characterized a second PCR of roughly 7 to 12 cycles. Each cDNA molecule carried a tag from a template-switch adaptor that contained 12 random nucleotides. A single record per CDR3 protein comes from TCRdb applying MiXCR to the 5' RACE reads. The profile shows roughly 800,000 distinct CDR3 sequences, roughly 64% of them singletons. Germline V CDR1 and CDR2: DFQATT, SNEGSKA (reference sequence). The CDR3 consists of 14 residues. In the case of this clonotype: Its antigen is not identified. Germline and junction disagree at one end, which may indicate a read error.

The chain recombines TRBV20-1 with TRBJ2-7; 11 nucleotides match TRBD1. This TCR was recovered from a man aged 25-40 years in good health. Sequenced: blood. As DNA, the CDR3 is TGCAGTACTAGAGCCCGGGACAGGGGGTACGAGCAGTACTTC. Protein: CSTRARDRGYEQYF.